The text below deals with one T cell receptor (beta chain). The data stem from a study of blood T cell repertoires in COVID-19. At the level of the study: The origin of the acute and convalescent COVID-19 samples was the United States, Italy and Spain. PBMCs, B-cell-depleted T cells, or T cells were the source of the cDNA or gDNA that made up the material.

Authors' processing steps: Researchers report that nucleated cell counts were estimated from reference gene primer amplification. Profiling relied on immunoSEQ multiplex PCR, and the TCRdb table lists in-frame clones only, not all of them. That table is the source of V, J and clone size, and D and trimming were worked out from the DNA. The sample carries approximately 53,000 clones, 85% to 95% recorded once. CDR1 GTSNPN and CDR2 SVGIG come from the germline V gene (reference sequence). Trimming removed 3 bases from V and 6 bases from J, with 12 bases in between. The CDR3 sequence is 13 residues long.

The chain is built from TRBV30 and TRBJ1-5; D unresolved. The origin of this receptor is a woman older than 75 with acute or convalescent COVID-19. Sequenced material: peripheral blood. This CDR3 reads CAWSAGGLQPQHF. The CDR3 DNA is TGTGCCTGGAGCGCAGGAGGGCTTCAGCCCCAGCATTTT.